Listed below are T cell receptor beta chains from one sample, sequenced in a study of T cell responses to AZD1222 COVID-19 vaccine. Method: immunoSEQ multiplex PCR; TCRdb's copy keeps in-frame clones and lacks some. The sample holds roughly 90,000 clones, more than 70% seen once. The sample was peripheral blood, taken 28 days after the second AZD1222 dose. These receptors all come from an adult who received the AZD1222 COVID-19 vaccine. Both conserved end residues are part of each CDR3. The order of the fields is CDR3 length, V gene, clone size, D gene, J gene, CDR3 protein, CDR3 DNA. The D gene is left open where the match is weak. Clone size is stated in some rows and not others, as once, few, many or a class when expanded.

13	TRBV3-1/TRBV3-2	-	TRBD2	TRBJ2-7	CASSSGQSYEQYF	TGTGCCAGCAGTAGCGGGCAGTCCTACGAGCAGTACTTC
13	TRBV12-3/TRBV12-4	-	TRBD1	TRBJ2-7	CASRGTGNYEQYF	TGTGCCAGCAGAGGGACAGGGAACTACGAGCAGTACTTC
18	TRBV5-6	once	TRBD1	TRBJ1-5	CASSLDGPGGLSNQPQHF	TGTGCCAGCAGCTTGGATGGGCCAGGGGGCTTGAGCAATCAGCCCCAGCATTTT
13	TRBV7-9	-	TRBD1	TRBJ2-7	CASSHGQGYEQYF	TGTGCCAGCAGCCATGGACAGGGCTACGAGCAGTACTTC
14	TRBV19	-	-	TRBJ2-7	CASSPTGKSYEQYF	TGTGCCAGTAGCCCGACAGGAAAATCCTACGAGCAGTACTTC
12	TRBV3-1/TRBV3-2	-	-	TRBJ1-2	CASSQVRGGYTF	TGTGCCAGCAGCCAAGTCCGGGGTGGCTACACCTTC
15	TRBV5-1	-	TRBD2	TRBJ2-1	CASSFGLAGGNEQFF	TGCGCCAGCAGCTTCGGACTAGCGGGGGGCAATGAGCAGTTCTTC
13	TRBV11-1	-	TRBD1	TRBJ2-1	CASSMTGIGEQFF	TGTGCCAGCAGCATGACAGGGATCGGTGAGCAGTTCTTC
12	TRBV28	-	-	TRBJ1-2	CASSQGFYGYTF	TGTGCCAGCAGCCAGGGGTTCTATGGCTACACCTTC
11	TRBV18	-	-	TRBJ2-5	CASSPNRPQYF	TGTGCCAGCTCACCAAATCGGCCTCAGTACTTC
15	TRBV7-2	-	-	TRBJ1-4	CASSYGQYLNEKLFF	TGTGCCAGCAGCTACGGACAGTATTTAAATGAAAAACTGTTTTTT
11	TRBV30	-	-	TRBJ1-2	CAWGWGGGYTF	TGTGCCTGGGGCTGGGGTGGGGGCTACACCTTC
14	TRBV18	once	-	TRBJ1-5	CASSPGGHNQPQHF	TGTGCCAGCTCACCAGGCGGCCATAATCAGCCCCAGCATTTT
14	TRBV9	-	-	TRBJ2-3	CASSVVWETDTQYF	TGTGCCAGCAGCGTAGTATGGGAAACAGATACGCAGTATTTT
12	TRBV12-3/TRBV12-4	-	-	TRBJ1-5	CASRYGGGPQHF	TGTGCCAGCAGATATGGGGGGGGGCCCCAGCATTTT
14	TRBV11-2	-	TRBD1	TRBJ1-2	CASSSRQGLGGYTF	TGTGCCAGCAGCTCGAGACAGGGGCTTGGTGGCTACACCTTC
15	TRBV28	-	-	TRBJ1-1	CASSSPGLYNTEAFF	TGTGCCAGCAGTTCGCCAGGGTTATATAACACTGAAGCTTTCTTT
14	TRBV11-3	-	-	TRBJ2-3	CASSPRGGTDTQYF	TGTGCCAGCAGCCCAAGAGGGGGGACAGATACGCAGTATTTT
16	TRBV7-3	-	-	TRBJ2-4	CASSLTTAGTKNIQYF	TGTGCCAGCAGCTTAACTACAGCCGGGACAAAAAACATTCAGTACTTC
14	TRBV19	-	-	TRBJ1-1	CASSIGRGATEAFF	TGTGCCAGTAGTATAGGGAGGGGGGCAACTGAAGCTTTCTTT
14	TRBV6-1	-	TRBD1	TRBJ2-5	CASSEVGGSGTQYF	TGTGCCAGCAGTGAAGTAGGGGGCTCAGGGACCCAGTACTTC
16	TRBV7-3	-	TRBD1	TRBJ2-2	CASSLRAGTATGELFF	TGTGCCAGCAGCTTAAGGGCAGGGACAGCCACCGGGGAGCTGTTTTTT
11	TRBV7-6	-	-	TRBJ2-3	CASISGDTQYF	TGTGCCAGCATCTCAGGAGATACGCAGTATTTT
18	TRBV13	few	TRBD1	TRBJ2-2	CASSSKLRDRGVGGELFF	TGTGCCAGCAGCTCTAAACTCCGGGACAGGGGAGTAGGCGGGGAGCTGTTTTTT
15	TRBV6-5	-	TRBD1	TRBJ2-3	CASSWGQGGRDTQYF	TGTGCCAGCAGCTGGGGACAGGGGGGTAGAGATACGCAGTATTTT
15	TRBV7-9	-	-	TRBJ1-6	CASSFSRESNSPLHF	TGTGCCAGCAGCTTTTCCAGGGAGTCTAATTCACCCCTCCACTTT
17	TRBV4-2	-	TRBD2	TRBJ2-5	CASSPGVERGGQETQYF	TGTGCCAGCAGCCCCGGGGTTGAGCGGGGGGGCCAAGAGACCCAGTACTTC
16	TRBV5-4	-	TRBD2	TRBJ2-2	CASRSSGGASTGELFF	TGTGCCAGCAGATCTAGCGGGGGGGCTTCCACCGGGGAGCTGTTTTTT
12	TRBV30	-	-	TRBJ1-5	CAWKGMGQPQHF	TGTGCCTGGAAAGGGATGGGTCAGCCCCAGCATTTT
16	TRBV15	-	-	TRBJ1-2	CATSSSFRLANYGYTF	TGTGCCACCAGCAGTTCCTTCAGGTTAGCTAACTATGGCTACACCTTC
14	TRBV7-3	-	-	TRBJ1-6	CASSPGPGGSPLHF	TGTGCCAGCAGCCCCGGACCCGGAGGGTCACCCCTCCACTTT
15	TRBV13	-	-	TRBJ2-3	CASSPQDTGMDTQYF	TGTGCCAGCAGCCCACAAGACACAGGGATGGATACGCAGTATTTT
13	TRBV25-1	-	-	TRBJ1-1	CASSALGVSEAFF	TGTGCCAGCAGTGCTCTCGGGGTTTCTGAAGCTTTCTTT
15	TRBV28	-	-	TRBJ2-7	CASNPLEGQPYEQYF	TGTGCCAGCAACCCTCTGGAGGGTCAACCCTACGAGCAGTACTTC
16	TRBV2	-	-	TRBJ1-6	CASSPAAPYNDSPLHF	TGTGCCAGCAGTCCGGCGGCCCCTTACAACGATTCACCCCTCCACTTT
15	TRBV30	-	TRBD2	TRBJ2-3	CAWKPLAGGTDTQYF	TGTGCCTGGAAACCATTAGCGGGGGGCACAGATACGCAGTATTTT
16	TRBV20-1	once	TRBD2	TRBJ2-7	CSASPVKGGGRYEQYF	TGCAGTGCTAGTCCGGTCAAGGGCGGGGGGAGGTACGAGCAGTACTTC
16	TRBV5-8	-	TRBD1	TRBJ1-1	CASSLGLDREATEAFF	TGTGCCAGCAGCTTGGGATTGGACAGGGAAGCCACTGAAGCTTTCTTT
16	TRBV4-1	-	-	TRBJ2-2	CASSLTGGDATGELFF	TGCGCCAGCAGCCTTACAGGGGGGGATGCCACCGGGGAGCTGTTTTTT
17	TRBV11-3	-	TRBD1	TRBJ2-1	CASSPPRTGPTYNEQFF	TGTGCCAGCAGCCCTCCAAGGACAGGGCCAACCTACAATGAGCAGTTCTTC
13	TRBV29-1	-	-	TRBJ1-4	CSVEGPLNEKLFF	TGCAGCGTTGAGGGGCCGCTTAATGAAAAACTGTTTTTT
15	TRBV2	-	TRBD2	TRBJ2-1	CASSGSGLAVNEQFF	TGTGCCAGCAGTGGGTCGGGACTAGCGGTCAATGAGCAGTTCTTC